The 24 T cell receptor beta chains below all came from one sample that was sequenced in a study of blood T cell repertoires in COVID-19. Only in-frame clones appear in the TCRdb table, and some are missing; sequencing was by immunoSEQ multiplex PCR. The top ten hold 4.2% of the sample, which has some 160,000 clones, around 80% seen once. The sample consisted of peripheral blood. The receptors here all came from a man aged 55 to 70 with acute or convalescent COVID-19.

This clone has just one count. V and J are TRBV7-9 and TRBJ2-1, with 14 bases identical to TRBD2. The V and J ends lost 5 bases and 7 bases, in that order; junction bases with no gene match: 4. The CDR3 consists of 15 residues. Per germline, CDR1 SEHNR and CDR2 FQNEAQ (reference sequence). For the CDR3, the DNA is TGTGCCAGCAGCCCCTGGACTAGCGGGAGGAATGAGCAGTTCTTC. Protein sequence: CASSPWTSGRNEQFF.

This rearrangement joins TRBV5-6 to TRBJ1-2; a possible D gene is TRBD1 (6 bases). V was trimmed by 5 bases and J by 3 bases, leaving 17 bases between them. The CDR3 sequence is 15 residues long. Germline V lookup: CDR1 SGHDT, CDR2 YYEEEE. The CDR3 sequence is CASSTDRLGDYGYTF. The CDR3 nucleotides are TGTGCCAGCAGTACCGACAGGCTGGGGGACTATGGCTACACCTTC. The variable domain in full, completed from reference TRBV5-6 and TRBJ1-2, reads DAGVTQSPTHLIKTRGQQVTLRCSPKSGHDTVSWYQQALGQGPQFIFQYYEEEERQRGNFPDRFSGHQFPNYSSELNVNALLLGDSALYLCASSTDRLGDYGYTFGSGTRLTVV.

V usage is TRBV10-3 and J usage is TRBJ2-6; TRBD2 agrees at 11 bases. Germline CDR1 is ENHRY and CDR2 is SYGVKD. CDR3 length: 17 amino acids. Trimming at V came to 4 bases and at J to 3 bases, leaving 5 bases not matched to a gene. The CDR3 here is CAISVTSGSNGANVLTF. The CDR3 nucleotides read TGTGCCATCAGTGTAACTAGCGGGAGTAATGGGGCCAACGTCCTGACTTTC.

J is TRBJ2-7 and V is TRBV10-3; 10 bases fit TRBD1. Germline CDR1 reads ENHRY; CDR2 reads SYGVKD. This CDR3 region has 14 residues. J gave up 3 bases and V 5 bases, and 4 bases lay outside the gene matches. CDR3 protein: CAISPGTGVYEQYF. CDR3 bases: TGTGCCATCAGTCCCGGGACAGGGGTCTACGAGCAGTACTTC.

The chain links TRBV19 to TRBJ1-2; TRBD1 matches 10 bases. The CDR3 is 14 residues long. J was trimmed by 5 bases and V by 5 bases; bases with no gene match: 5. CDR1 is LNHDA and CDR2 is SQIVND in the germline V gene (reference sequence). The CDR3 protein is CASSGGQGMYGYTF. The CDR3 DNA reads TGTGCCAGTAGTGGGGGACAGGGGATGTATGGCTACACCTTC.

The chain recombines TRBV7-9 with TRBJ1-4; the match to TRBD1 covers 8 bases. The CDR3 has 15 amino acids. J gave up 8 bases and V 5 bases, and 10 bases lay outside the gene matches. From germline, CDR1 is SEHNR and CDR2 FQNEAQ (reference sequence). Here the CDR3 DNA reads TGTGCCAGCAGCACCTCAGGGGGCGCCAGGGAAAAACTGTTTTTT. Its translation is CASSTSGGAREKLFF. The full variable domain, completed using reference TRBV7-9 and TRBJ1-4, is DTGVSQNPRHKITKRGQNVTFRCDPISEHNRLYWYRQTLGQGPEFLTYFQNEAQLEKSRLLSDRFSAERPKGSFSTLEIQRTEQGDSAMYLCASSTSGGAREKLFFGSGTQLSVL.

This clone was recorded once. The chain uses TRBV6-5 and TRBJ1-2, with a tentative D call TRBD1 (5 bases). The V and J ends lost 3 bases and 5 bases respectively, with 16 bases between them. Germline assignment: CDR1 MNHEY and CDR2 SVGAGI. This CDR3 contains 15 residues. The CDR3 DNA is TGTGCCAGCAGTTATTCGAAAAAGGGGTGGTATGGCTACACCTTC. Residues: CASSYSKKGWYGYTF.

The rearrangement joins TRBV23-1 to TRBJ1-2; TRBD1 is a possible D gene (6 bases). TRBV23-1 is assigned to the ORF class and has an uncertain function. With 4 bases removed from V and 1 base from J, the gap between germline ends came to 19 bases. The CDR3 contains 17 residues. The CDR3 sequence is CASSLQPRDTINYGYTF. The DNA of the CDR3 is TGCGCCAGCAGTCTCCAACCCCGGGACACGATTAACTATGGCTACACCTTC.

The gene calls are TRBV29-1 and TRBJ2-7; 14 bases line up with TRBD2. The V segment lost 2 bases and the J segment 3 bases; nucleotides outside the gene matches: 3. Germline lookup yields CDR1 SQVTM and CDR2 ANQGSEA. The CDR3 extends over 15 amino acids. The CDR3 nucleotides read TGCAGCGTTGAACGACTAGCGGGAGGGCACTACGAGCAGTACTTC. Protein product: CSVERLAGGHYEQYF.

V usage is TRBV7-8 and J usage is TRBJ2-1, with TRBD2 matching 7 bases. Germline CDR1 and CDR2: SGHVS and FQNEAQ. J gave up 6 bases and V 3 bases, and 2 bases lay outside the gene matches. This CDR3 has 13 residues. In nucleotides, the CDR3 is TGTGCCAGCAGCTTTGGCGGGAGCAATGAGCAGTTCTTC. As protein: CASSFGGSNEQFF. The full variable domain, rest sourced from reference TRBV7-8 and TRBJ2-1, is GAGVSQSPRYKVAKRGQDVALRCDPISGHVSLFWYQQALGQGPEFLTYFQNEAQLDKSGLPSDRFFAERPEGSVSTLKIQRTQQEDSAVYLCASSFGGSNEQFFGPGTRLTVL.

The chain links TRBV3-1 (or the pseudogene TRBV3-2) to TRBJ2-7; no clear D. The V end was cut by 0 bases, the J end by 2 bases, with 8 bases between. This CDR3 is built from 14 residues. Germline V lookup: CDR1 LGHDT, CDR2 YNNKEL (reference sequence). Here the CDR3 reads CASSQELLTYEQYF. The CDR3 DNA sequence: TGTGCCAGCAGCCAAGAACTACTAACCTACGAGCAGTACTTC.

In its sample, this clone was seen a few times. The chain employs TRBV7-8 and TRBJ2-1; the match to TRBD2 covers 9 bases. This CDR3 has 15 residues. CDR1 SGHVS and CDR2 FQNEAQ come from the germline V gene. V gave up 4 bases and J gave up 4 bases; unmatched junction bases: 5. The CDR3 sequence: CASSSGLALYNEQFF. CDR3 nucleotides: TGTGCCAGCAGCTCCGGACTAGCGCTATACAATGAGCAGTTCTTC.

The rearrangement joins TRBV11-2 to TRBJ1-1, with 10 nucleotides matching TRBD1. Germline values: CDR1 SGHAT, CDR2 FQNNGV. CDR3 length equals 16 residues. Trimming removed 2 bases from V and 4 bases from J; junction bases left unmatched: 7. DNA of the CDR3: TGTGCCAGCAGCTTAAGACAGGGGGCGACGAGCACTGAAGCTTTCTTT. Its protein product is CASSLRQGATSTEAFF.

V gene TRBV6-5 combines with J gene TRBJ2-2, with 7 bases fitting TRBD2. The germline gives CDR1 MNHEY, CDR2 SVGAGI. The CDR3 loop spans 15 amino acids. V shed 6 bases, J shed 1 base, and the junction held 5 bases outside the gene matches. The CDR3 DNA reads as TGTGCCAGCAGGGGGTCGGGGGGGAACACCGGGGAGCTGTTTTTT. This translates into CASRGSGGNTGELFF.

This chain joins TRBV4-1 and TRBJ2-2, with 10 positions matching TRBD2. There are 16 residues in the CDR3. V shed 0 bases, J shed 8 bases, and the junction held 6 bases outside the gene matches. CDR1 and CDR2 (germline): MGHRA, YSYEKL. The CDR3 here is CASSQEASGREGELFF. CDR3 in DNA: TGCGCCAGCAGCCAAGAGGCTAGCGGGAGAGAAGGGGAGCTGTTTTTT.

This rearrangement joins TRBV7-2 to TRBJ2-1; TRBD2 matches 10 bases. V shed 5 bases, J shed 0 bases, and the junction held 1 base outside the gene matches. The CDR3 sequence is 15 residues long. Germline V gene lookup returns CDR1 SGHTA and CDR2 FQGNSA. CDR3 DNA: TGTGCCAGCAGCACTAGCGGGGTCTCCTACAATGAGCAGTTCTTC. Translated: CASSTSGVSYNEQFF.

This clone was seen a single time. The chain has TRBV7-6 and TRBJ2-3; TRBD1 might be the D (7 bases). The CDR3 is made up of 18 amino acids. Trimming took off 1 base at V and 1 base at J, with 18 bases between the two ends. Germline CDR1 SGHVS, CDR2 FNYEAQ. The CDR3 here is CASSLDLRQGGGTDTQYF. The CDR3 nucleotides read TGTGCCAGCAGCTTAGATCTCCGCCAGGGGGGAGGCACAGATACGCAGTATTTT.

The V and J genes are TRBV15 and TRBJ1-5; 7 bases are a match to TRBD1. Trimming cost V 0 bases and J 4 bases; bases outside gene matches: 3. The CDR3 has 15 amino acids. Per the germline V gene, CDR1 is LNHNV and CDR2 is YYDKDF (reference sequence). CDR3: CATSREGQVNQPQHF. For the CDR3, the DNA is TGTGCCACCAGCAGAGAAGGACAGGTGAATCAGCCCCAGCATTTT.

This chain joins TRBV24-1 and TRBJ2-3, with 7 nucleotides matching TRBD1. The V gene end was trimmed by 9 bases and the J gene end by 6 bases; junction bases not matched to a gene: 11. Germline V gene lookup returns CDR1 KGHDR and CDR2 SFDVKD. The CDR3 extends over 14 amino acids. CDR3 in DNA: TGTGCCACCCATCGGCACAGGGGCAGGGATACGCAGTATTTT. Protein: CATHRHRGRDTQYF.

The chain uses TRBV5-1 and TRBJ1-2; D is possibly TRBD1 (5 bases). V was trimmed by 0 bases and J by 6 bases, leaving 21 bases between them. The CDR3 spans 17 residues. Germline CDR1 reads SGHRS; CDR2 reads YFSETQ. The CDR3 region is CASSLEGRGLAVDGYTF. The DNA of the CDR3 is TGCGCCAGCAGCTTGGAGGGGCGGGGACTGGCGGTGGATGGCTACACCTTC.

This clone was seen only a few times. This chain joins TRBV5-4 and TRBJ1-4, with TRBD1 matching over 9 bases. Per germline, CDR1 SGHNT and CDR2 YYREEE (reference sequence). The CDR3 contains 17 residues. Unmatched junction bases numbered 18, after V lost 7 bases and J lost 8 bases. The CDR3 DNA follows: TGTGCCAGCGCCACAGGGGGCAACTATATTCGGACCGAAAAACTGTTTTTT. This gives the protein CASATGGNYIRTEKLFF.

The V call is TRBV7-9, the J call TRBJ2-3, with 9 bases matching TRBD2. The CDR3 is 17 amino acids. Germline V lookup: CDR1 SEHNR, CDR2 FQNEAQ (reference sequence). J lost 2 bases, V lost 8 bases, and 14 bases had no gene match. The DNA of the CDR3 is TGTGCCAGCGTTGGGAGGTGGACTAGCGCGGACACAGATACGCAGTATTTT. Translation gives CASVGRWTSADTDTQYF. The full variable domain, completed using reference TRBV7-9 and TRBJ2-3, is DTGVSQNPRHKITKRGQNVTFRCDPISEHNRLYWYRQTLGQGPEFLTYFQNEAQLEKSRLLSDRFSAERPKGSFSTLEIQRTEQGDSAMYLCASVGRWTSADTDTQYFGPGTRLTVL.

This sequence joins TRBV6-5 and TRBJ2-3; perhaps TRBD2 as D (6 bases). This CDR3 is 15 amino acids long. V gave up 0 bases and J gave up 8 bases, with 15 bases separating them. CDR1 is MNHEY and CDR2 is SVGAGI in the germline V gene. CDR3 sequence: CASSYSLREGGTQYF. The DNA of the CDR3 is TGTGCCAGCAGTTACTCGTTGCGAGAGGGAGGTACGCAGTATTTT.

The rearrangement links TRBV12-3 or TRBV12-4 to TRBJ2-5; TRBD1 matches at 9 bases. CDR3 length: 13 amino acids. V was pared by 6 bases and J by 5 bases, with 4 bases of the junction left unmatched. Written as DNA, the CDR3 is TGTGCCAGCAGACAGGGGGCAGGGGAGACCCAGTACTTC. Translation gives CASRQGAGETQYF.